This TCR beta chain emerged from a study of blood T cells in healthy people across ages. CDR1 and CDR2 (germline): MNHNY, SVGAGI (reference sequence). The CDR3 contains 14 residues. This clonotype was seen once. A read error may account for a junction end that differs from germline. A sample-barcoded 5' primer and a J-beta primer mix were used in a second PCR of roughly 7 to 12 cycles. TCRdb independently ran MiXCR on the 5' RACE reads; one entry per CDR3 protein. The data show about 780,000 distinct CDR3 sequences, about 47% seen once. Sequencing was carried out using blood. The chain uses TRBV6-6 and TRBJ1-6; D is uncertain. This receptor was identified in a man older than 75 in good health. The CDR3 protein is CASSYGQENSPPHF. In DNA, the CDR3 is TGTGCCAGCAGTTACGGGCAGGAAAATTCACCCCCCCACTTT.